This T cell receptor beta chain was recovered during a study of blood T cell repertoires in COVID-19. Study at large: PBMCs, B-cell-depleted T cells, or T cells were the source of the cDNA or gDNA that made up the material.

The CDR3 spans 14 residues. Germline V gene sequence: CDR1 SGHRS, CDR2 YFSETQ. V gave up 4 bases and J gave up 8 bases, with 18 bases separating them. Participants were aged 18 to 89 years from around 24 US areas. Recovered Cohort 3 donors showed two negative PCRs, clearance, or symptom resolution. Produced via immunoSEQ multiplex PCR; TCRdb's table is partial and in-frame only. The data hold about 64,000 clones, with 85% to 90% observed a single time. This receptor was obtained from a woman in her thirties or forties who had recovered from COVID-19. The chain uses TRBV5-1 and TRBJ1-2, with a possible D match to TRBD1 (6 bases). Specimen: PBMCs or T cells enriched from blood (not recorded which). CDR3 DNA sequence: TGCGCCAGCAGCGACCCAAGCAGGGGCGGCGGCTACACCTTC. Its protein is CASSDPSRGGGYTF.